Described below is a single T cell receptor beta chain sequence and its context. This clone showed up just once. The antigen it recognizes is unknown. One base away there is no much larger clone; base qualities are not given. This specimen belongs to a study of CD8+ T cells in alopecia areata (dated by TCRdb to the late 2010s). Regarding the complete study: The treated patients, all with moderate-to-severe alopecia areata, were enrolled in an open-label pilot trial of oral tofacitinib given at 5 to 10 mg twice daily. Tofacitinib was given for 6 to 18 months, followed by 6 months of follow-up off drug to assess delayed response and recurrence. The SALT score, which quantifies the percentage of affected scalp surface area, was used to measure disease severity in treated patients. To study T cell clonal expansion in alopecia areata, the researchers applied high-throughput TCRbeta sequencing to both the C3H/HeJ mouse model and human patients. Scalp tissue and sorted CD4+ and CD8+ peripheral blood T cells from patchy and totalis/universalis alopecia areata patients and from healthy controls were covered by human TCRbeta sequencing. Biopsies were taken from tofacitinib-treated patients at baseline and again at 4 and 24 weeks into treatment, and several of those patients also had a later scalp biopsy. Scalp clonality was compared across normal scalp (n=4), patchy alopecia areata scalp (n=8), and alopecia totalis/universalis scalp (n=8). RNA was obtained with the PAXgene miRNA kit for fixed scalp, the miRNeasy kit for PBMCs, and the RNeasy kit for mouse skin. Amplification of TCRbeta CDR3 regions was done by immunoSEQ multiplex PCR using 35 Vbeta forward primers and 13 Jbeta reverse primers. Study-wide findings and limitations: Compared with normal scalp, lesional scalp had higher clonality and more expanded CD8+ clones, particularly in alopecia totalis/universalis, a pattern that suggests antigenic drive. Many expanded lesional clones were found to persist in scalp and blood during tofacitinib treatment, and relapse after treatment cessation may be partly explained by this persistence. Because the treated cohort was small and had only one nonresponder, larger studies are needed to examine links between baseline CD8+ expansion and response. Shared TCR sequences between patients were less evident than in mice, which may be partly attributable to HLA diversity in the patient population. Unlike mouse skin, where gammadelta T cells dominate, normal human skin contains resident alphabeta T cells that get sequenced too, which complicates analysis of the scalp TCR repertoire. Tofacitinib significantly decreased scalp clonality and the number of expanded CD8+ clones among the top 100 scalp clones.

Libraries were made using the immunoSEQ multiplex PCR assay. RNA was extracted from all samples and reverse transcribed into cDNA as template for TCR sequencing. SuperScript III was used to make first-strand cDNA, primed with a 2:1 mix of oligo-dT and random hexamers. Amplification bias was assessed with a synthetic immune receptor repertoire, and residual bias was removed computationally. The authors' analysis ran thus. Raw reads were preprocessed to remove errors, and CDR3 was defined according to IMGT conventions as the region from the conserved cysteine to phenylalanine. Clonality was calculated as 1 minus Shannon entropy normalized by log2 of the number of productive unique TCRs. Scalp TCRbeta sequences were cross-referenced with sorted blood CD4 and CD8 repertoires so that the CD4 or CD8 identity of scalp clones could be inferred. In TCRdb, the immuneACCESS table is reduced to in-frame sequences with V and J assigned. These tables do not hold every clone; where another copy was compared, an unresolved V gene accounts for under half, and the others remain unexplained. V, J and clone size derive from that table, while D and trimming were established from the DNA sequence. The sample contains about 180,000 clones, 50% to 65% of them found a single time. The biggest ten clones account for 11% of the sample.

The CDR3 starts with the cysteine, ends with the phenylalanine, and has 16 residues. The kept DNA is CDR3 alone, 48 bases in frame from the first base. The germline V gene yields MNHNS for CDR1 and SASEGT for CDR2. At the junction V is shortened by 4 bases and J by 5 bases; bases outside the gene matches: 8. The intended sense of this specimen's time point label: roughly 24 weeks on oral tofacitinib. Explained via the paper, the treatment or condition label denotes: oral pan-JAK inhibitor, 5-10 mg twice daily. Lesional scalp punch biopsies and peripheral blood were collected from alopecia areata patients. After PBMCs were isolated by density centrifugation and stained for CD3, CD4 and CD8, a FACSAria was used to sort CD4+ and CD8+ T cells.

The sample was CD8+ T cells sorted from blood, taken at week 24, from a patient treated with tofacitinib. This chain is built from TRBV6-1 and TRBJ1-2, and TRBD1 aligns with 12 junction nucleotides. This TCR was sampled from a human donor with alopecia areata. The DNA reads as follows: TGTGCCAGCAGTGTCACCGGGACAGGGGGCGTTTATGGCTACACCTTC. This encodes CASSVTGTGGVYGYTF.